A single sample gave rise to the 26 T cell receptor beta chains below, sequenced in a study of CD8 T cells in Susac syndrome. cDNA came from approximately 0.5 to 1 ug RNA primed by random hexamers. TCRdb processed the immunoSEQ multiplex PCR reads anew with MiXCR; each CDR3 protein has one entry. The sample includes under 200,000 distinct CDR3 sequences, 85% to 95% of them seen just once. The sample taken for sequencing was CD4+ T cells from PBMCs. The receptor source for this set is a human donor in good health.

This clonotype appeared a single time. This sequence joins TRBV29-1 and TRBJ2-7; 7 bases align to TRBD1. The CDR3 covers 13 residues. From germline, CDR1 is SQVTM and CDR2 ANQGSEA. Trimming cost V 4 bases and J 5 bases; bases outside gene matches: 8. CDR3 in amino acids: CSVVRQGVDEQYF. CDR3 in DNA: TGCAGCGTTGTCCGGCAGGGGGTGGACGAGCAGTACTTC.

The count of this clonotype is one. The CDR3 reads CASSLDPMNTEAFF. The DNA of the CDR3 is TGCGCCAGCAGCTTGGACCCCATGAACACTGAAGCTTTCTTT. This chain connects TRBV5-1 to TRBJ1-1; D is unresolved. Trimming took off 0 bases at V and 0 bases at J, with 6 bases between the two ends. This CDR3 spans 14 amino acids. Germline CDR1 SGHRS, CDR2 YFSETQ.

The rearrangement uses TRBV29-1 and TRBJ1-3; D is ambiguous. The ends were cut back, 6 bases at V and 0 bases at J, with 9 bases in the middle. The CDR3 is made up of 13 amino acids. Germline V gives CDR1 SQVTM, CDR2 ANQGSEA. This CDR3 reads CSVLGYSGNTIYF. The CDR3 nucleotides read TGCAGCGTCCTCGGTTACTCTGGAAACACCATATATTTT. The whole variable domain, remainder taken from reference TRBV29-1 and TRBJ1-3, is SAVISQKPSRDICQRGTSLTIQCQVDSQVTMMFWYRQQPGQSLTLIATANQGSEATYESGFVIDKFPISRPNLTFSTLTVSNMSPEDSSIYLCSVLGYSGNTIYFGEGSWLTVV.

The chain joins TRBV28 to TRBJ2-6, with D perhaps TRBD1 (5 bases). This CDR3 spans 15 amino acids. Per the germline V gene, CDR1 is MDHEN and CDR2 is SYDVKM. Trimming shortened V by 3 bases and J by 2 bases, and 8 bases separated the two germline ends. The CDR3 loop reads CASSFQGPGANVLTF. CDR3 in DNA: TGTGCCAGCAGTTTCCAGGGCCCTGGGGCCAACGTCCTGACTTTC.

The CDR3 bases are TGCAGTGCTAGAGGGGGTCTACAAGAAGCTTTCTTT. Translated: CSARGGLQEAFF. The rearrangement joins TRBV20-1 to TRBJ1-1; D uncertain. The CDR3 consists of 12 residues. CDR1 and CDR2 (germline): DFQATT, SNEGSKA (reference sequence). Trimming shortened V by 1 base and J by 8 bases, and 11 bases separated the two germline ends.

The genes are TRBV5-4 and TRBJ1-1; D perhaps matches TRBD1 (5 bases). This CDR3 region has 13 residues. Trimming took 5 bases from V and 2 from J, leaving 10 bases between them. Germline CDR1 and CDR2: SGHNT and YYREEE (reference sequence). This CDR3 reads CASSQDSNTEAFF. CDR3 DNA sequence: TGTGCCAGCAGTCAAGACAGCAACACTGAAGCTTTCTTT.

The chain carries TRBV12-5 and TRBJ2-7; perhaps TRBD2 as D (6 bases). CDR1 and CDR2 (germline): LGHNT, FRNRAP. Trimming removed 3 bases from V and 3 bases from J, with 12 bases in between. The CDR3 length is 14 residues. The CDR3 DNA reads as TGTGCTAGTGGTTTAGGAGGGAGGAACTACGAGCAGTACTTC. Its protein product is CASGLGGRNYEQYF.

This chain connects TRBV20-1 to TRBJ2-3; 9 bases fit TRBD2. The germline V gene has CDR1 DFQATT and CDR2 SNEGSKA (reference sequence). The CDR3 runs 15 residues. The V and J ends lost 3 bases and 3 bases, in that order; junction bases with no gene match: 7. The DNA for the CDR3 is TGCAGTGCTAGGAGACTAGCGGATATAACAGATACGCAGTATTTT. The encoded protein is CSARRLADITDTQYF.

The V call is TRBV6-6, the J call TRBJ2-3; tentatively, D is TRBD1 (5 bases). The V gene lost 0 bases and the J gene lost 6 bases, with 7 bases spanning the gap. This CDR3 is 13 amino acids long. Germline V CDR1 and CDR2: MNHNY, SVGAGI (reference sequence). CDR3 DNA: TGTGCCAGCAGTTACTCAGGGGCCGATACGCAGTATTTT. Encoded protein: CASSYSGADTQYF.

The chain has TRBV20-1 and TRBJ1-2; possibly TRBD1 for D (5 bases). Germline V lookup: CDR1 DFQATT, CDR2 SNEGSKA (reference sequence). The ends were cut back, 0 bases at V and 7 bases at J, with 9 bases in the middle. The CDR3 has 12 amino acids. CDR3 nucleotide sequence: TGCAGTGCTAGAGAAGCAGGGTCTGGCTACACCTTC. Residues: CSAREAGSGYTF.

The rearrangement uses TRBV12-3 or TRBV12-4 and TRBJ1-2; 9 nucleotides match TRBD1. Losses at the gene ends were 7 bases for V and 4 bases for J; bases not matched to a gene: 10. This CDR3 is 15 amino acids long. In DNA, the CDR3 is TGTGCCAGCACCCTGGGACAGGGCGAATCCTATGGCTACACCTTC. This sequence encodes CASTLGQGESYGYTF.

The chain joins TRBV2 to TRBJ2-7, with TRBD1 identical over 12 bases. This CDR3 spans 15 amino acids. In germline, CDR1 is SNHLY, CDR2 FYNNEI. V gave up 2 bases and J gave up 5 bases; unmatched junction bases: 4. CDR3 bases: TGTGCCAGCAGTGAAACCGGGACAGGGGGCGACGAGCAGTACTTC. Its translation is CASSETGTGGDEQYF.

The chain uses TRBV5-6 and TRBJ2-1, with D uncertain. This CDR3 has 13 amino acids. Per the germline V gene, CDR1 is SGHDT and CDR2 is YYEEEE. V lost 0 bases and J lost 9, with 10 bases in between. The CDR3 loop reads CASSLAASFEQFF. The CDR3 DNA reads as TGTGCCAGCAGCTTGGCTGCATCGTTTGAGCAGTTCTTC.

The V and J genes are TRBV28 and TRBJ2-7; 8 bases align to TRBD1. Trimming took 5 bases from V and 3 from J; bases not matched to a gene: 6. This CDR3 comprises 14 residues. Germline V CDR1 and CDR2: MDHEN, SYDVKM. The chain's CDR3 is CASSRTGQFYEQYV. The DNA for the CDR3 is TGTGCCAGCAGTCGGACAGGGCAATTCTACGAGCAGTACGTC.

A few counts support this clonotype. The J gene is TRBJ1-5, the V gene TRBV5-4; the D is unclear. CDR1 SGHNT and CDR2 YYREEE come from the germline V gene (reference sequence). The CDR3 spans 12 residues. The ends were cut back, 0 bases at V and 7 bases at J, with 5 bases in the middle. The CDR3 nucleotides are TGTGCCAGCAGCTTGGACAGCCAGCCCCAGCATTTT. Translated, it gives CASSLDSQPQHF.

CDR3 region: CASSPLDGPYEQYF. As DNA, the CDR3 is TGTGCCAGCAGCCCTTTAGACGGACCCTACGAGCAGTACTTC. The J gene is TRBJ2-7, the V gene TRBV9; D gene unclear. This CDR3 has 14 amino acids. Germline V gene lookup returns CDR1 SGDLS and CDR2 YYNGEE. The V gene lost 4 bases and the J gene lost 2 bases, with 13 bases spanning the gap. Drawing the rest from reference TRBV9 and TRBJ2-7, the complete variable domain is DSGVTQTPKHLITATGQRVTLRCSPRSGDLSVYWYQQSLDQGLQFLIQYYNGEERAKGNILERFSAQQFPDLHSELNLSSLELGDSALYFCASSPLDGPYEQYFGPGTRLTVT.

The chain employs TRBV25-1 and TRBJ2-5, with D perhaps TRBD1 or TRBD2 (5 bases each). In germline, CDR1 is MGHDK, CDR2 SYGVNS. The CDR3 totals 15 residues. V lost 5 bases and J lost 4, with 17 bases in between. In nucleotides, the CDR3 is TGTGCCAGCAGTCCCGGGACCACCGAGGGAGAGACCCAGTACTTC. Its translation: CASSPGTTEGETQYF.

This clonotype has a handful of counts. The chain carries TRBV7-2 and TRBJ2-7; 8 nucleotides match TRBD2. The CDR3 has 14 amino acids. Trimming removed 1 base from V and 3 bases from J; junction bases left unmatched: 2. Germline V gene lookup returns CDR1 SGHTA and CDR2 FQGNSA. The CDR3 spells CASSLVAGNYEQYV. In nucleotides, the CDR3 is TGTGCCAGCAGCTTAGTAGCGGGGAACTACGAGCAGTACGTC.

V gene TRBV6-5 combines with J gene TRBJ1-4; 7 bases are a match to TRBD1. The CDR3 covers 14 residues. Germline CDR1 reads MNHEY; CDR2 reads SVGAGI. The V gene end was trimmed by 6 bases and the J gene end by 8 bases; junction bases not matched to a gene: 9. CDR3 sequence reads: CASSLTGVEEKLFF. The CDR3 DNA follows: TGTGCCAGCAGCCTTACAGGGGTTGAGGAAAAACTGTTTTTT.

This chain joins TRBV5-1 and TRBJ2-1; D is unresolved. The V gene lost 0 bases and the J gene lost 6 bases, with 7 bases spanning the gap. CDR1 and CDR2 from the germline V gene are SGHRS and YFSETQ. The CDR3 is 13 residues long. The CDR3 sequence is CASSLATGNEQFF. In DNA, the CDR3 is TGCGCCAGCAGCTTGGCCACGGGCAATGAGCAGTTCTTC.

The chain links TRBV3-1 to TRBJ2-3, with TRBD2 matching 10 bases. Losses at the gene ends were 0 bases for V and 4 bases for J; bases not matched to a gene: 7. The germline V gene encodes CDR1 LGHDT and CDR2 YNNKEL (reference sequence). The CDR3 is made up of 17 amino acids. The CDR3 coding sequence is TGTGCCAGCAGCCAAGACTTGCCTAGCGGGAGTGCAGATACGCAGTATTTT. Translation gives CASSQDLPSGSADTQYF.

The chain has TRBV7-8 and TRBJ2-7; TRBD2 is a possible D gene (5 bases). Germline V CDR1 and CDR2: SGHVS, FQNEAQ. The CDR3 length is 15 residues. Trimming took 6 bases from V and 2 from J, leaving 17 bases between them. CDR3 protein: CASSQTRWVPYEQYF. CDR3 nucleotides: TGTGCCAGCAGTCAAACTAGATGGGTCCCCTACGAGCAGTACTTC.

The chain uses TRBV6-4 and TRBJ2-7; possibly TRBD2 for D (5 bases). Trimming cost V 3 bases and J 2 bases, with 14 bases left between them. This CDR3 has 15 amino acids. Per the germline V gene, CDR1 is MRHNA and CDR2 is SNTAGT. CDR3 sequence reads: CASSETSGPTYEQYV. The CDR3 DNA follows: TGTGCCAGCAGTGAGACAAGCGGTCCTACCTACGAGCAGTACGTC.

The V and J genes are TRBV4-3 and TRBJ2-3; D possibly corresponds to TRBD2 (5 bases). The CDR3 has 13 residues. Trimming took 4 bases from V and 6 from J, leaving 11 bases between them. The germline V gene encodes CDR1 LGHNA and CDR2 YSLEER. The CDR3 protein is CASSPTRVDTQYF. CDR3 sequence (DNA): TGCGCCAGCAGCCCGACGCGGGTGGATACGCAGTATTTT.

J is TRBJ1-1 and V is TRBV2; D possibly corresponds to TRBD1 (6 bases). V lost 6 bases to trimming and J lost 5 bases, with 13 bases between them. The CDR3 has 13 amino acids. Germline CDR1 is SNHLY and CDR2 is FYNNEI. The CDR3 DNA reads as TGTGCCAGCAGAATACAGGGTGCGACTGAAGCTTTCTTT. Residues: CASRIQGATEAFF.

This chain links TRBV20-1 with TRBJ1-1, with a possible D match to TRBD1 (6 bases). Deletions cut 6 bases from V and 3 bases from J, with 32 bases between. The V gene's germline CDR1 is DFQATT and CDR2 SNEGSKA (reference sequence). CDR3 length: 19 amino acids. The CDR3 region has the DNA TGCAGTGCCTGGACTCTAACAGGGAGTGAGGGCGGGGGGGACACTGAAGCTTTCTTT. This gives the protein CSAWTLTGSEGGGDTEAFF.